This TCR beta chain was identified in a study of regulatory T cells in long-lasting Graves disease. Study findings and constraints: Persistent patients shared thousands of public clonotypes among themselves. Newly diagnosed patients shared fewer, at around 970. The sample size was small, and this may have reduced accuracy. Persistent Graves' patients possessed reduced TCR diversity relative to recently diagnosed ones.

Regarding time point: newly diagnosed GD, antithyroid drugs for less than 3 months. Making the TCR library involved RNA that had been extracted from PBMCs. A blood draw put about 9 milliliters of peripheral blood into EDTA tubes. Worth noting for this clonotype: Its antigen is undetermined. Given a much more abundant clone one base away, this may be a read error.

Germline CDR1 is KGHSH and CDR2 is LQKENI. The CDR3 is 13 amino acids. TCR beta libraries were built with iRepertoire HTBI primers and Arm-PCR of CDR3 regions. TCRdb re-called the multiplex PCR reads with MiXCR, one entry per CDR3 protein. Of roughly 260,000 distinct CDR3 sequences listed, 15% to 20% are singletons. These same data were also listed under a study on T cells in Graves' hyperthyroidism and ophthalmopathy.

V is TRBV18 and J is TRBJ1-2; no reliable D call. The TCR was taken from a woman aged 30 to 39 with Graves disease. Sequencing used peripheral blood mononuclear cells (PBMCs), obtained at new diagnosis, from a patient treated with antithyroid drugs. For the CDR3, the DNA is TGTGCCAGCTCACAGGGATCGAACTATGGCTGCACCTTC. It specifies CASSQGSNYGCTF. The full variable domain, in which reference TRBV18 and TRBJ1-2 provide the parts outside the CDR3, is NAGVMQNPRHLVRRRGQEARLRCSPMKGHSHVYWYRQLPEEGLKFMVYLQKENIIDESGMPKERFSAEFPKEGPSILRIQQVVRGDSAAYFCASSQGSNYGCTFGSGTRLTVV.